This T cell receptor (beta chain) was identified during a study of Ad26.COV2.S vaccination and SARS-CoV-2 variants. Broader study findings: Substantial breadth was reportedly displayed by spike-specific CD8+ and CD4+ T cell responses after vaccination.

The CDR3 extends over 14 amino acids. Germline values: CDR1 KGHSH, CDR2 LQKENI. V shed 3 bases, J shed 8 bases, and the junction held 9 bases outside the gene matches. Indicated treatment: some 20 received Ad26.COV2.S at low or high dose, single or two shots; roughly five received placebo; per-sample allocation not given. Sampling took place 63 days after the first vaccine or placebo injection. This person who donated was an adult of 18-55 years in Boston. Concerning this clone itself: Its target is unknown.

Here immunoSEQ multiplex PCR was the method, and the copy in TCRdb shows in-frame clones only, minus some. The sample holds roughly 700,000 clones, 80% to 90% seen once. The source is a person between 18 and 60 years old who received the Ad26.COV2.S COVID-19 vaccine or a placebo. The material was peripheral blood, obtained in a trial of Ad26.COV2.S vaccine versus placebo. J is TRBJ1-1 and V is TRBV18, with 7 bases aligning to TRBD1. CDR3 nucleotide sequence: TGTGCCAGCTCACCGATGCAGGGGGAAGGGGAAGCTTTCTTT. It translates to CASSPMQGEGEAFF.